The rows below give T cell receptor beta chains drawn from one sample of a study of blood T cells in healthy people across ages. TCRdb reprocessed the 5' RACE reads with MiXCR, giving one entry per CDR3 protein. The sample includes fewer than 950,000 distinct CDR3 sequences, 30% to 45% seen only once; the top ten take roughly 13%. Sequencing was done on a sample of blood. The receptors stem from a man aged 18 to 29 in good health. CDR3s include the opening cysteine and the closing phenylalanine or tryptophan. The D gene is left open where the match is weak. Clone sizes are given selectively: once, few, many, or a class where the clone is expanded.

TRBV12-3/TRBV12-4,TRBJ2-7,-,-,CASSMERLPYNEQYF,TGTGCCAGCAGTATGGAGCGGCTTCCTTACAATGAGCAGTACTTC
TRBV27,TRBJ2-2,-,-,CASSFGRATGELFF,TGTGCCAGCAGTTTCGGCAGGGCCACCGGGGAGCTGTTTTTT
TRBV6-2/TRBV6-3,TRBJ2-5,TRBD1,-,CASLDRAETQYF,TGTGCCAGCCTTGACAGGGCGGAGACCCAGTACTTC
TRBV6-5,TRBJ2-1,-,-,CASSYSSYNEQFF,TGTGCCAGCAGTTACTCTTCCTACAATGAGCAGTTCTTC
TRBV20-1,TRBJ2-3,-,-,CSASQGTDTQYF,TGCAGTGCTTCCCAGGGGACAGATACGCAGTATTTT
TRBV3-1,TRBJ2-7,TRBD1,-,CASSARQGNHEQYF,TGTGCCAGCAGCGCCCGACAGGGAAACCACGAGCAGTACTTC
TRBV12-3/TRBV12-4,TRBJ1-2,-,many,CASSPLGELNYGYTF,TGTGCCAGCAGTCCCCTAGGGGAACTTAACTATGGCTACACCTTC
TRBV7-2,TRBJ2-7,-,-,CASSWGDSTYEQYF,TGTGCCAGCAGCTGGGGGGACAGCACCTACGAGCAGTACTTC
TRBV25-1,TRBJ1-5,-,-,CASSPPGFSNQPQHF,TGTGCCAGCAGTCCCCCAGGGTTCAGCAATCAGCCCCAGCATTTT
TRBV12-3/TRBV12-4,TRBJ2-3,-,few,CASSRRTGSPDTQYF,TGTGCCAGCAGCCGCCGTACAGGGAGTCCAGATACGCAGTATTTT
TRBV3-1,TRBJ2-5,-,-,CASSQEAPGGEQYF,TGTGCCAGCAGCCAAGAGGCCCCTGGGGGTGAGCAGTACTTC
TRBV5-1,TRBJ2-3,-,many,CASSSPQSTDTQYF,TGCGCCAGCAGCTCGCCACAAAGCACAGATACGCAGTATTTT
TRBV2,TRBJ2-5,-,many,CASSELSLANGFTKTQYF,TGTGCCAGCAGTGAACTGAGTCTAGCGAACGGTTTCACGAAGACCCAGTACTTC
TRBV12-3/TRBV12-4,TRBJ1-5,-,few,CASSLLTAGNQPQHF,TGTGCCAGCAGTTTATTAACGGCCGGGAATCAGCCCCAGCATTTT
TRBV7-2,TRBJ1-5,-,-,CASSPQPGAQHF,TGTGCCAGCAGCCCTCAACCCGGGGCCCAGCATTTT
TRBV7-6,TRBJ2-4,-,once,CASSPKGVGAGKQYF,TGTGCCAGCAGCCCCAAGGGGGTAGGGGCTGGTAAGCAGTACTTC
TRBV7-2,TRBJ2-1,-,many,CASSLEWTEQFF,TGTGCCAGCAGCTTAGAGTGGACAGAACAGTTCTTC
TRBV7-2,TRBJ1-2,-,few,CASSLASATGYTF,TGTGCCAGCAGCTTAGCCAGCGCCACGGGCTACACCTTC
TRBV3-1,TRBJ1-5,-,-,CASSGIGGTQPQHF,TGTGCCAGCAGTGGTATAGGGGGTACGCAGCCCCAGCATTTT
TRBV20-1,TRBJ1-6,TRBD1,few,CSARQGALNSPLHF,TGCAGTGCTCGTCAGGGGGCTCTAAATTCACCCCTCCACTTT
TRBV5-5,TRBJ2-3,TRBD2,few,CASSLGGGANRLDTQYF,TGTGCCAGCAGCCTGGGCGGGGGGGCCAATCGATTAGATACGCAGTATTTT
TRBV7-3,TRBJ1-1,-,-,CASSLTGGHRGTEAFF,TGTGCCAGCAGCTTAACAGGAGGTCACCGCGGCACTGAAGCTTTCTTT
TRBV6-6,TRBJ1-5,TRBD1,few,CASSLMGQSNQPQHF,TGTGCCAGCAGTTTAATGGGACAGAGCAATCAGCCCCAGCATTTT
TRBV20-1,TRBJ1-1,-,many,CSATRQANTEAFF,TGCAGTGCAACAAGACAGGCGAACACTGAAGCTTTCTTT
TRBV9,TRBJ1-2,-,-,CASSVEEDYGYTF,TGTGCCAGCAGCGTAGAGGAGGATTATGGCTACACCTTC
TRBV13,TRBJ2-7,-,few,CASSNEGGPYEQYF,TGTGCCAGCAGCAACGAGGGGGGACCCTACGAGCAGTACTTC
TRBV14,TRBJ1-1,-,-,CASSQGRQATEAFF,TGTGCCAGCAGCCAAGGCAGACAGGCAACTGAAGCTTTCTTT
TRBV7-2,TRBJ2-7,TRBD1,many,CASSSTGDEQYF,TGTGCCAGCAGCTCTACAGGGGACGAGCAGTACTTC
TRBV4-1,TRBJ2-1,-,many,CASSSRDGSYNEQFF,TGCGCCAGCAGCAGCCGGGACGGTTCCTACAATGAGCAGTTCTTC
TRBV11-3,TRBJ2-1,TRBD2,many,CASSSRRGVSDNEQFF,TGTGCCAGCAGCTCCCGGCGGGGGGTTAGCGACAATGAGCAGTTCTTC
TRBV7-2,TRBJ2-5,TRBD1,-,CATTGESFYEQYF,TGTGCCACCACAGGGGAGAGCTTCTATGAGCAGTACTTC
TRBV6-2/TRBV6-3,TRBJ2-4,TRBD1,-,CASSYSLTGENIQYF,TGTGCCAGCAGTTACTCACTTACAGGGGAAAACATTCAGTACTTC
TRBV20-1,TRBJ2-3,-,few,CSAREGRFSPTDTQYF,TGCAGTGCTAGAGAGGGGCGGTTCTCCCCCACAGATACGCAGTATTTT
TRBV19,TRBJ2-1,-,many,CASAHRDNEQFF,TGTGCCAGTGCCCATAGGGACAATGAGCAGTTCTTC
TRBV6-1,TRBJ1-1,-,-,CASRFPTEAFF,TGTGCCAGTAGATTTCCGACTGAAGCTTTCTTT
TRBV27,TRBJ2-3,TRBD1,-,CASSLLKTGTGSTDTQYF,TGTGCCAGCAGTTTATTAAAAACCGGGACAGGAAGCACAGATACGCAGTATTTT
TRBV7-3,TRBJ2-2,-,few,CASSDSGSRGKTNTGELFF,TGTGCCAGCAGCGATTCAGGGTCCCGGGGAAAGACGAACACCGGGGAGCTGTTTTTT
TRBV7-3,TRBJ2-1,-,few,CASSLAHSPTYNEQFF,TGTGCCAGCAGCTTAGCGCACAGCCCTACCTACAATGAGCAGTTCTTC
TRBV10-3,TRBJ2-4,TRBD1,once,CAISGRQGLAKNIQYF,TGTGCCATCAGTGGCAGACAGGGGCTAGCCAAGAACATTCAGTACTTC
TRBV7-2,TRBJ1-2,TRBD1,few,CASTPLSEGQGYTF,TGTGCCAGCACCCCCTTGTCGGAGGGACAGGGCTACACCTTC
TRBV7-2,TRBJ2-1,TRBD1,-,CASSLAGQVINEQFF,TGTGCCAGCAGCTTGGCGGGACAGGTCATCAATGAGCAGTTCTTC
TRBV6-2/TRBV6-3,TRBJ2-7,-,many,CASSLTTGPYEQYF,TGTGCCAGCAGTTTAACGACAGGACCCTACGAGCAGTACTTC
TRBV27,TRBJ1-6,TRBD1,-,CASSPLDRGRNSPLHF,TGTGCCAGCAGTCCCCTCGACAGGGGCCGGAATTCACCCCTCCACTTT
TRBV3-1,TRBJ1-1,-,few,CASSRLQGNTEAFF,TGTGCCAGCAGCCGTCTACAGGGGAACACTGAAGCTTTCTTT
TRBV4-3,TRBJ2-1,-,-,CASSQEGPVYNEQFF,TGCGCCAGCAGCCAAGAAGGGCCGGTTTACAATGAGCAGTTCTTC
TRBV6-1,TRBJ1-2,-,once,CASSEAWQVANYGYTF,TGTGCCAGCAGTGAAGCATGGCAGGTAGCTAACTATGGCTACACCTTC
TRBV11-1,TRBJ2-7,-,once,CASSPSSGTPTRLKVIRPYEQYF,TGTGCCAGCAGCCCCTCGTCCGGGACCCCCACCAGATTGAAGGTGATTAGACCCTACGAGCAGTACTTC
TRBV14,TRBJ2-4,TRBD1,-,CASSQVAQGLNGNIQYF,TGTGCCAGCAGCCAAGTTGCACAGGGGTTAAATGGAAACATTCAGTACTTC
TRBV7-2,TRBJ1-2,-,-,CASSFTPGFGDYGYTF,TGTGCCAGCAGCTTTACACCCGGGTTTGGGGACTATGGCTACACCTTC
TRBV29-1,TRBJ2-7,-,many,CSAGRSNYEQYF,TGCAGCGCCGGGCGATCCAACTACGAGCAGTACTTC
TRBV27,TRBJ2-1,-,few,CASSLTDKYNEQFF,TGTGCCAGCAGTTTGACAGATAAATACAATGAGCAGTTCTTC